This T cell receptor beta chain was recorded in a study of Graves' ophthalmopathy and Graves' hyperthyroidism. This clonotype was counted a few times. Patients with other autoimmune diseases, uncontrolled infections, pregnancy or lactation were excluded. Diagnoses were established from clinical symptoms, serum thyroxine, TRAb, thyroid ultrasound and orbital computed tomography. The CDR3 is made up of 12 amino acids. V was clipped by 6 bases and J by 4 bases, with 12 bases between them. Germline CDR1 reads DFQATT; CDR2 reads SNEGSKA (reference sequence). Using RNA transcripts, the TCR beta CDR3 regions were amplified. After a first-round RT-PCR with HTBI primers, a second-round multiplex PCR was run. In TCRdb, the multiplex PCR reads were re-called with MiXCR into one record per CDR3 protein. The sample lists roughly 500,000 distinct CDR3 sequences; around an eighth were seen once.

The rearrangement links TRBV20-1 to TRBJ2-5; weak D call: TRBD1 (6 bases). Sequenced sample: blood. The clonotype originates from a woman younger than 45 with Graves' ophthalmopathy. The CDR3 region is CSAKQGGETQYF. For the CDR3, the DNA is TGCAGTGCGAAACAGGGTGGAGAGACCCAGTACTTC.